This T cell receptor beta chain is from a study of control samples from healthy donors and cancer patients (TCRdb year 2020). As concerns this clone: Its antigen remains undetermined. One junction end does not reproduce the germline sequence, and a read error may be involved.

Libraries were constructed by the immunoSEQ multiplex PCR assay. Entries here come from immuneACCESS through TCRdb and include only in-frame sequences with V and J called. Some clones fail to appear in such tables; in the studies checked, an unresolved V gene covers under half of the shortfall, and the cause of the remainder is unknown. In this sample the table shows about 130,000 clones, roughly 88% of which occur a single time. Roughly 3.2% of the sample is in the top ten clones. This clonotype was sampled from a man in his forties or fifties in good health. The sequencing sample was made of blood.

The sequenced DNA is TGTGCCAGCAGCCAAGCTGAACAGGGTAAGCACTTC. This gives the protein CASSQAEQGKHF. The sequence links TRBV3-1 (or the pseudogene TRBV3-2) to TRBJ1-2; a weak D assignment points to TRBD1 (6 bases agree). CDR1 and CDR2, per the germline V gene (reference sequence), are LGHDT and YNNKEL. The CDR3 contains 12 residues, cysteine and phenylalanine counted. The kept DNA is CDR3 alone, 36 bases in frame from the first base.